The 8 T cell receptor beta chains listed next were all sequenced from one sample in a study of T cells in Graves' hyperthyroidism and ophthalmopathy. RNA transcripts yielded amplified TCR beta CDR3 regions. A set of HTBI primers served as the primers for a first-round RT-PCR of the TCR CDR3. TCRdb recomputed calls from the multiplex PCR reads with MiXCR, one row per CDR3 protein. The repertoire holds some 560,000 distinct CDR3 sequences, 14% seen once, with about 14% in the top ten. Source material: blood. Receptors originate from a woman aged 40 to 50 with Graves' hyperthyroidism.

V usage is TRBV6-2 or TRBV6-3 and J usage is TRBJ1-2, with 8 bases that match TRBD1. V was pared by 6 bases and J by 5 bases, with 5 bases of the junction left unmatched. Germline assignment: CDR1 MNHEY and CDR2 SVGEGT. The length of the CDR3 is 13 residues. The CDR3 protein is CASRQTGDYGYTF. The DNA of the CDR3 is TGTGCCAGCAGACAGACAGGGGATTATGGCTACACCTTC.

This clonotype has at least ten counts. As DNA, the CDR3 is TGTGCCAGCAGCGGGCGGACAGGGGGCCGGGCAGAGACCCAGTACTTC. The encoded protein is CASSGRTGGRAETQYF. This rearrangement joins TRBV7-2 to TRBJ2-5; 11 bases fit TRBD1. This CDR3 has 16 residues. Trimming took 5 bases from V and 4 from J; bases not matched to a gene: 9. Germline V gene data show CDR1 as SGHTA and CDR2 as FQGNSA.

The table lists this clonotype with many counts. V gene TRBV12-3 or TRBV12-4 combines with J gene TRBJ2-3, with TRBD2 matching over 13 bases. This CDR3 is 15 amino acids long. J was trimmed by 6 bases and V by 5 bases; bases with no gene match: 5. For the CDR3, the DNA is TGTGCCAGCAGTCCGACTAGCGGGAGGTCGGATACGCAGTATTTT. This encodes CASSPTSGRSDTQYF.

This clonotype showed up just a few times. A much larger clone sits a single nucleotide away, making a read error possible. The chain uses TRBV24-1 and TRBJ2-7; 8 bases match TRBD1. This CDR3 is built from 14 residues. Per germline, CDR1 KGHDR and CDR2 SFDVKD. The CDR3 region is CAASTGRGRGEQYF. Here the CDR3 DNA reads TGTGCCGCCAGTACGGGCAGGGGGCGCGGAGAGCAGTACTTC.

This clonotype was recorded a few times. The J gene is TRBJ2-1, the V gene TRBV7-6; 9 bases fit TRBD1. This CDR3 comprises 15 residues. Trimming took 4 bases from V and 9 from J; bases not matched to a gene: 10. Germline CDR1 reads SGHVS; CDR2 reads FNYEAQ. CDR3 nucleotides: TGTGCCAGCAGCTCTACTGGGGACAGGGTTTCTGAGCAGTTCTTC. This gives the protein CASSSTGDRVSEQFF.

This clonotype was observed a handful of times. This rearrangement joins TRBV15 to TRBJ2-7; D gene uncertain. Looked up from germline, CDR1 is LNHNV and CDR2 is YYDKDF (reference sequence). Trimming shortened V by 0 bases and J by 2 bases, and 14 bases separated the two germline ends. The CDR3 length is 16 residues. The CDR3: CATSREPPPVTYEQYF. The DNA of the CDR3 is TGTGCCACCAGCAGAGAACCCCCTCCGGTTACCTACGAGCAGTACTTC.

This clonotype was seen at least ten times. The chain uses TRBV12-3 or TRBV12-4 and TRBJ2-1; D is possibly TRBD2 (6 bases). This CDR3 has 14 residues. V dropped 4 bases and J dropped 1 base, with 8 bases sitting between them. The CDR3: CASSWAGSYNEQFF. The CDR3 bases are TGTGCCAGCAGTTGGGCGGGGTCCTACAATGAGCAGTTCTTC.

The genes are TRBV13 and TRBJ1-1; D unclear. Germline V gives CDR1 PRHDT, CDR2 FYEKMQ (reference sequence). Trimming left V 4 bases short and J 1 base short, with 13 bases between. CDR3 length: 15 residues. The CDR3 DNA reads as TGTGCCAGCAGCTCCGTACAGCTGGAGAACACTGAAGCTTTCTTT. Encoded protein: CASSSVQLENTEAFF.